The clone carrying this T cell receptor (beta chain) has more than one count but fewer than ten. V gave up 7 bases and J gave up 3 bases, with 13 bases separating them. CDR1 is MNHNS, CDR2 SASEGT, per germline. The CDR3 contains 14 residues. The data derive from a study of regulatory T cells in long-lasting Graves disease. Investigators prepared the TCR beta libraries by applying iRepertoire HTBI primers and Arm-PCR of CDR3 regions. TCRdb re-analysed the multiplex PCR reads in MiXCR, keeping a single row per CDR3 protein. The table records about 610,000 distinct CDR3 sequences, 15% to 20% of them present only once. Described time point: newly diagnosed GD, antithyroid drugs for less than 3 months. From PBMCs, RNA was extracted and then used to make the TCR library. The same sample was also studied in work on T cells in Graves' hyperthyroidism and ophthalmopathy.

The clonotype comes from a man younger than 35 with Graves disease. This rearrangement joins TRBV6-1 to TRBJ1-5, with D possibly being TRBD1 (5 bases). The sequences come from peripheral blood mononuclear cells (PBMCs), collected at new diagnosis, from a patient treated with antithyroid drugs. The CDR3 is CASTTGVFNQPQHF. CDR3 nucleotides: TGTGCCAGCACCACGGGGGTGTTCAATCAGCCCCAGCATTTT.